A selection of T cell receptor beta chains follows, all from one sample in a study of identical twins. Using its own MiXCR run on the 5' RACE reads, TCRdb lists one record per CDR3 protein. This sample carries fewer than 250,000 distinct CDR3 sequences, approximately 6.8% of them seen once, and the ten largest clones take roughly 5.4%. In addition, the sample was reused for a study of yellow fever vaccine responses in identical twins.

The specimen was CD8+ T cells sorted from blood. The receptors shown here come from a woman between 18 and 29 years old in good health. Each CDR3 is given with its conserved first and last residue. A D gene is named only where the DNA matches it firmly. Expanded clones get a size class; other rows say once, few or many, or leave the size out.

v_call,j_call,cdr3_length,d_call,clone_size,cdr3_aa,cdr3_nt
TRBV10-3,TRBJ2-3,18,TRBD2,few,CAINRQDPLAGATDTQYF,TGTGCCATCAATCGACAAGACCCACTAGCGGGGGCCACAGATACGCAGTATTTT
TRBV20-1,TRBJ2-7,14,TRBD2,.,CSAREGSGRYEQYF,TGCAGTGCTAGAGAGGGTAGCGGGAGGTACGAGCAGTACTTC
TRBV12-3/TRBV12-4,TRBJ2-3,13,.,few,CASSLGVADTQYF,TGTGCCAGCAGTTTAGGGGTGGCAGATACGCAGTATTTT
TRBV24-1,TRBJ2-3,17,TRBD2,few,CATSDLGTSGGEDTQYF,TGTGCCACCAGTGATTTGGGGACTAGCGGGGGAGAAGATACGCAGTATTTT
TRBV5-1,TRBJ2-3,15,.,.,CASSLVVAGTDTQYF,TGCGCCAGCAGCTTGGTAGTAGCGGGCACAGATACGCAGTATTTT
TRBV4-1,TRBJ2-1,16,.,few,CASSQDLGSSYNEQFF,TGCGCCAGCAGCCAAGATCTAGGGAGCTCCTACAATGAGCAGTTCTTC
TRBV19,TRBJ2-2,8,.,.,CRTGELFF,TGTCGCACCGGGGAGCTGTTTTTT
TRBV5-5,TRBJ2-5,17,.,many,CASSSPQDGLGLETQYF,TGTGCCAGCAGCTCGCCCCAGGACGGATTAGGATTGGAGACCCAGTACTTC
TRBV27,TRBJ1-1,15,TRBD1,few,CASSLPGQGVTEAFF,TGTGCCAGCAGTTTGCCAGGACAGGGGGTCACTGAAGCTTTCTTT
TRBV29-1,TRBJ2-7,13,.,many,CSVGPSGTYEQYF,TGCAGCGTTGGACCCTCGGGTACGTACGAGCAGTACTTC
TRBV11-2,TRBJ2-2,13,.,.,CASSGYNTGELFF,TGTGCCAGCAGCGGTTATAACACCGGGGAGCTGTTTTTT
TRBV13,TRBJ2-3,12,.,few,CASSPRGDTQYF,TGTGCCAGCAGCCCGAGGGGGGATACGCAGTATTTT
TRBV12-3/TRBV12-4,TRBJ1-6,16,.,few,CASVRRPVGPNSPLHF,TGTGCCAGCGTCCGGCGGCCCGTTGGCCCCAATTCACCCCTCCACTTT
TRBV29-1,TRBJ2-7,11,TRBD2,few,CSVEQGGEQYF,TGCAGCGTTGAGCAGGGAGGGGAGCAGTACTTC
TRBV3-1,TRBJ2-5,17,.,.,CASCQGSQLELQETQYF,TGTGCCTCCTGCCAAGGTTCCCAACTAGAGCTCCAAGAGACCCAGTACTTC
TRBV10-2,TRBJ2-1,14,.,few,CASRRFWGYNEQFF,TGCGCCAGCAGAAGATTCTGGGGATACAATGAGCAGTTCTTC
TRBV9,TRBJ2-1,15,TRBD2,many,CASSPPSGSYNEQFF,TGTGCCAGCAGCCCGCCTAGCGGCTCCTACAATGAGCAGTTCTTC
TRBV18,TRBJ2-7,13,.,.,CASSPPETYEQYF,TGTGCCAGCTCACCACCGGAGACCTACGAGCAGTACTTC
TRBV20-1,TRBJ2-5,14,TRBD2,many,CSASSGGASETQYF,TGCAGTGCTAGTAGCGGGGGGGCCTCAGAGACCCAGTACTTC
TRBV5-6,TRBJ1-2,16,TRBD1,few,CASSLYGQGANYGYTF,TGTGCCAGCAGCTTGTACGGGCAGGGGGCAAACTATGGCTACACCTTC
TRBV11-1,TRBJ1-1,13,.,many,CASRPGTDSEAFF,TGTGCCAGCCGACCCGGTACGGACTCTGAAGCTTTCTTT
TRBV4-2,TRBJ1-4,15,.,many,CASSQDEGTAEKLFF,TGTGCCAGCAGCCAAGATGAGGGGACCGCGGAAAAACTGTTTTTT
TRBV28,TRBJ2-2,17,TRBD2,.,CASSFERGLASTGELFF,TGTGCCAGCAGTTTTGAGCGGGGGTTGGCGAGCACCGGGGAGCTGTTTTTT
TRBV5-1,TRBJ2-1,19,.,.,CASSDPRLVGTNSYNEQFF,TGCGCCAGCAGCGATCCCAGGCTCGTAGGGACAAACTCCTACAATGAGCAGTTCTTC
TRBV4-1,TRBJ2-3,16,.,few,CASSQVSTRPADTQYF,TGCGCCAGCAGCCAAGTCTCGACACGACCGGCAGATACGCAGTATTTT
TRBV2,TRBJ2-1,15,TRBD1,.,CASRVPGQGASEQFF,TGTGCCAGCAGAGTTCCAGGACAGGGGGCATCTGAGCAGTTCTTC
TRBV5-1,TRBJ2-7,13,.,few,CASSSTAGQEQYF,TGCGCCAGCAGCTCCACGGCGGGACAAGAGCAGTACTTC
TRBV5-5,TRBJ2-2,16,.,few,CASSLSQGSRSGELFF,TGTGCCAGCAGCTTGTCGCAAGGGAGCCGGTCCGGGGAGCTGTTTTTT
TRBV19,TRBJ2-1,12,.,.,CASSPWDNEQFF,TGTGCCAGTAGTCCGTGGGACAATGAGCAGTTCTTC
TRBV28,TRBJ2-7,15,.,few,CASSLATGSSYEQYF,TGTGCCAGCAGTTTGGCGACCGGTAGCTCCTACGAGCAGTACTTC
TRBV7-6,TRBJ2-3,17,TRBD2,few,CASSFSKTSASTDTQYF,TGTGCCAGCAGCTTCAGTAAGACTAGCGCTAGCACAGATACGCAGTATTTT
TRBV13,TRBJ2-3,16,.,few,CASSLVATGGVDTQYF,TGTGCCAGCAGCTTAGTTGCGACTGGCGGAGTAGATACGCAGTATTTT
TRBV12-3/TRBV12-4,TRBJ2-2,14,.,many,CASCSGTNTGELFF,TGTGCCAGCTGTAGTGGGACAAACACCGGGGAGCTGTTTTTT
TRBV27,TRBJ2-1,15,TRBD2,few,CASSLAGGTHNEQFF,TGTGCCAGCAGTTTAGCGGGAGGAACCCACAATGAGCAGTTCTTC
TRBV20-1,TRBJ2-2,15,.,few,CSARWGQGGTGELFF,TGCAGTGCTAGATGGGGGCAGGGCGGAACCGGGGAGCTGTTTTTT
TRBV3-1,TRBJ2-1,16,.,.,CASRRDLGTSYNEQFF,TGTGCCAGCAGACGGGACTTGGGGACTTCTTACAATGAGCAGTTCTTC
TRBV20-1,TRBJ2-7,13,.,few,CSASSGKAYEQYF,TGCAGTGCTAGTAGCGGAAAAGCCTACGAGCAGTACTTC
TRBV12-3/TRBV12-4,TRBJ1-5,12,.,.,CASRISNQPQHF,TGTGCCAGCAGAATTAGCAATCAGCCCCAGCATTTT
TRBV6-5,TRBJ2-1,12,TRBD1,few,CAIGTGDNEQFF,TGTGCCATCGGGACAGGGGACAATGAGCAGTTCTTC
TRBV5-1,TRBJ2-1,17,TRBD1,many,CASSLDRQGLTYNEQFF,TGCGCCAGCAGCTTAGACCGACAGGGGCTTACCTACAATGAGCAGTTCTTC
TRBV25-1,TRBJ2-5,15,.,.,CASSEPGTGRETQYF,TGTGCCAGCAGTGAGCCGGGGACCGGGCGGGAGACCCAGTACTTC
TRBV6-2/TRBV6-3,TRBJ2-3,10,.,few,CATKSNTQYF,TGTGCCACCAAATCAAATACGCAGTATTTT
TRBV4-1,TRBJ2-1,14,.,many,CASSQATAYNEQFF,TGCGCCAGCAGCCAAGCAACAGCGTACAATGAGCAGTTCTTC
TRBV11-2,TRBJ1-2,12,.,few,CASSLWGYGYTF,TGTGCCAGCAGCTTATGGGGGTATGGCTACACCTTC
TRBV10-2,TRBJ1-1,14,.,.,CASTPGTRVTEAFF,TGCGCCAGCACTCCGGGGACTCGGGTCACTGAAGCTTTCTTT
TRBV13,TRBJ1-4,15,TRBD1,.,CASSRRTGVDEKLFF,TGTGCCAGCAGCAGACGGACAGGGGTGGATGAAAAACTGTTTTTT